Following are 12 T cell receptor beta chains from one sample sequenced in a study of T cell responses to AZD1222 COVID-19 vaccine. Clones were read by immunoSEQ multiplex PCR, and TCRdb kept only the in-frame ones, dropping some. Among about 120,000 clones listed, less than 90% were seen once. Material: peripheral blood, obtained on day 0 of AZD1222 vaccination. These receptors all stem from an adult in good health.

There are a few counts of this clone. This rearrangement joins TRBV7-8 to TRBJ2-2; D unclear. Germline V gene data show CDR1 as SGHVS and CDR2 as FQNEAQ. V was pared by 5 bases and J by 3 bases, with 7 bases between. CDR3 length: 13 amino acids. The CDR3: CASSPPDTGELFF. DNA for the CDR3: TGTGCCAGCAGCCCCCCAGACACCGGGGAGCTGTTTTTT.

The rearrangement joins TRBV5-4 to TRBJ1-1; D not resolved. Germline CDR1 is SGHNT and CDR2 is YYREEE (reference sequence). CDR3 length equals 15 residues. Trimming shortened V by 3 bases and J by 0 bases, and 12 bases separated the two germline ends. For the CDR3, the DNA is TGTGCCAGCAGCTCGGACCCAGCTGTGAACACTGAAGCTTTCTTT. This sequence encodes CASSSDPAVNTEAFF.

The chain joins TRBV9 to TRBJ1-1; possibly TRBD1 for D (6 bases). Trimming removed 1 base at V and 1 base at J, with 23 bases between. CDR1 is SGDLS, CDR2 YYNGEE, per germline. CDR3 length: 19 residues. For the CDR3, the DNA is TGTGCCAGCAGCGTACCCGTACCTAACAGGGAGCCGGGGAACACTGAAGCTTTCTTT. This encodes CASSVPVPNREPGNTEAFF. Based on the CDR3 plus reference TRBV9 and TRBJ1-1, the full variable domain is DSGVTQTPKHLITATGQRVTLRCSPRSGDLSVYWYQQSLDQGLQFLIQYYNGEERAKGNILERFSAQQFPDLHSELNLSSLELGDSALYFCASSVPVPNREPGNTEAFFGQGTRLTVV.

This chain uses TRBV4-1 with TRBJ2-3; the match to TRBD2 covers 11 bases. The CDR3 consists of 15 residues. CDR1 MGHRA and CDR2 YSYEKL come from the germline V gene. The trim removed 4 bases at V and 4 bases at J, leaving 4 bases unmatched. The CDR3 here is CASSLRLAGPDTQYF. The DNA of the CDR3 is TGCGCCAGCAGCCTCAGACTAGCGGGACCAGATACGCAGTATTTT.

The rearrangement joins TRBV7-9 to TRBJ1-5; perhaps TRBD1 as D (6 bases). The germline gives CDR1 SEHNR, CDR2 FQNEAQ (reference sequence). The V gene lost 1 base and the J gene lost 3 bases, with 13 bases spanning the gap. The CDR3 contains 16 residues. As DNA, the CDR3 is TGTGCCAGCAGCTTAGGTGACAGGTGGACCAATCAGCCCCAGCATTTT. Its translation is CASSLGDRWTNQPQHF.

The chain combines TRBV5-1 with TRBJ1-2, with D possibly matching TRBD1 (5 bases). Germline V gene sequence: CDR1 SGHRS, CDR2 YFSETQ. V gave up 4 bases and J gave up 2 bases, with 12 bases separating them. The CDR3 totals 14 residues. The CDR3 nucleotides read TGCGCCAGCAGCAATCTGGGGACCAACTATGGCTACACCTTC. As protein: CASSNLGTNYGYTF.

The genes are TRBV6-6 and TRBJ1-2; D ambiguous. This CDR3 is built from 14 residues. The germline CDR1 and CDR2 sequences are MNHNY and SVGAGI (reference sequence). V lost 4 bases and J 4 bases, leaving 13 bases between the germline ends. CDR3 nucleotides: TGTGCCAGCAGTTCTACGGGGAAGGGCTATGGCTACACCTTC. Its translation is CASSSTGKGYGYTF.

The V and J genes are TRBV12-3 or TRBV12-4 and TRBJ1-1; D is uncertain. The V and J ends lost 4 bases and 4 bases respectively, with 10 bases between them. This CDR3 has 13 residues. The CDR3 here is CASSSGRATEAFF. The CDR3 nucleotides are TGTGCCAGCAGTTCCGGTAGGGCCACTGAAGCTTTCTTT.

CDR3 residues: CASPGYTF. CDR3 DNA: TGTGCCAGTCCCGGCTACACCTTC. The rearrangement links TRBV27 to TRBJ1-2; D uncertain. Trimming removed 9 bases from V and 8 bases from J, with 4 bases in between. The CDR3 is 8 amino acids. Germline V gene lookup returns CDR1 MNHEY and CDR2 SMNVEV (reference sequence).

The chain joins TRBV19 to TRBJ1-3; D is uncertain. The V gene's germline CDR1 is LNHDA and CDR2 SQIVND (reference sequence). V was pared by 6 bases and J by 1 base, with 16 bases between. The CDR3 extends over 16 amino acids. CDR3: CASSLPGGSSGNTIYF. The CDR3, as DNA: TGTGCCAGTAGCCTTCCGGGAGGGTCTTCTGGAAACACCATATATTTT.

V usage is TRBV30 and J usage is TRBJ1-2; a weak D match, TRBD1 (6 bases). The ends were cut back, 2 bases at V and 0 bases at J, with 13 bases in the middle. Per germline, CDR1 GTSNPN and CDR2 SVGIG (reference sequence). The CDR3 totals 15 residues. CDR3 in amino acids: CAWSPFRTANYGYTF. CDR3 in DNA: TGTGCCTGGAGTCCCTTTAGGACAGCTAACTATGGCTACACCTTC.

The chain joins TRBV19 to TRBJ1-1; D perhaps matches TRBD1 (5 bases). This CDR3 has 15 residues. Germline CDR1 and CDR2: LNHDA and SQIVND (reference sequence). V lost 3 bases and J 4 bases, leaving 15 bases between the germline ends. The DNA for the CDR3 is TGTGCCAGTAGTATCCCTTGGGGCCGGCTCACTGAAGCTTTCTTT. Its protein is CASSIPWGRLTEAFF.